This T cell receptor beta chain originates from a study of monozygotic twins with inflammatory bowel disease. About this clonotype: The target antigen is unknown.

The CDR3 has 12 amino acids. From germline, CDR1 is GTSNPN and CDR2 SVGIG (reference sequence). There were eight separate reactions per sample in which cDNA was made. TCRdb re-called the 5' RACE reads and gives one entry per CDR3 protein, without DNA. This table lists roughly 100,000 distinct CDR3 sequences. Study results and limitations: Fewer clonotypes were shared with others by IBD patients than by healthy twins, especially with disease activity. The authors could not tell different T cell subtypes apart.

This chain connects TRBV30 to TRBJ1-2; TCRdb picks TRBD1, but there is no DNA to check that call. Input material: blood. This receptor was taken from a human donor with ulcerative colitis or Crohn's disease, or a healthy co-twin of an affected twin (not recorded which). CDR3: CAWRYAGGGYTF.